This record concerns one TCR beta chain sequence. The entry originates in a study of shared T cell receptors in the human thymus. Clones were sequenced by immunoSEQ multiplex PCR, and TCRdb holds only the in-frame ones, with some missing. In the table there are some 660,000 clones, about 89% of which are singletons. Germline-derived CDR1 and CDR2 are MDHEN and SYDVKM. This CDR3 has 16 amino acids. The V end was cut by 8 bases, the J end by 4 bases, with 20 bases between. The data also belong to a second study, concerning human thymus T cells. That publication notes: Thymic tissue was derived from resections collected during corrective heart surgery. Among thymic and blood repertoires, usage of V and J genes appeared biased.

This rearrangement joins TRBV28 to TRBJ2-2; weak D call: TRBD1 (6 bases). The sequencing sample was made of thymocytes. This TCR derives from a boy in the first two years of life with a congenital heart defect. The CDR3 DNA follows: TGTGCCAGCCAGACAGGTTTTATTATTGGCACCGGGGAGCTGTTTTTT. Translating gives CASQTGFIIGTGELFF.